The 13 T cell receptor beta chains listed next were all sequenced from one sample in a study of blood T cell repertoires in COVID-19. Profiling relied on immunoSEQ multiplex PCR, and the TCRdb table lists in-frame clones only, not all of them. The repertoire holds around 400,000 clones, with approximately 88% as singletons. The sequencing sample was made of peripheral blood. The origin of the receptors is a middle-aged man with acute or convalescent COVID-19.

This clone was recorded a few times. V usage is TRBV5-4 and J usage is TRBJ1-2, with D unclear. The CDR3 spans 13 residues. CDR1 and CDR2 (germline): SGHNT, YYREEE (reference sequence). V lost 3 bases and J lost 4, with 10 bases in between. The CDR3 protein is CASSYDRGYGYTF. CDR3 nucleotides: TGTGCCAGCAGCTATGATCGAGGCTATGGCTACACCTTC.

The rearrangement uses TRBV27 and TRBJ1-6; 10 bases agree with TRBD1. The CDR3 is 16 residues long. Germline V CDR1 and CDR2: MNHEY, SMNVEV (reference sequence). V shed 5 bases and J 5 bases; nucleotides not matched to a gene: 6. The CDR3 sequence is CASSPGTGVNNSPLHF. CDR3 coding DNA: TGTGCCAGCAGTCCCGGGACAGGGGTTAATAATTCACCCCTCCACTTT.

The chain has TRBV30 and TRBJ1-1; D call uncertain. Germline lookup yields CDR1 GTSNPN and CDR2 SVGIG (reference sequence). The CDR3 spans 14 residues. Trimming stripped 4 bases from V and 1 base from J, with 13 bases between. CDR3 amino acids: CAWTSAGPNTEAFF. In DNA form, the CDR3 reads TGTGCCTGGACCTCGGCGGGCCCGAACACTGAAGCTTTCTTT.

The chain couples TRBV7-3 to TRBJ2-1, with 8 bases fitting TRBD1. Germline V gives CDR1 SGHTA, CDR2 FQGTGA. The length of the CDR3 is 14 residues. V lost 4 bases and J lost 8; bases outside the gene matches: 7. The CDR3 region has the DNA TGTGCCAGCAGCTCCGGACAGGGCGGGGATGAGCAGTTCTTC. This gives the protein CASSSGQGGDEQFF.

The chain combines TRBV27 with TRBJ2-7; 8 positions agree with TRBD1. Per germline, CDR1 MNHEY and CDR2 SMNVEV (reference sequence). CDR3 size: 13 residues. J lost 4 bases, V lost 6 bases, and 5 bases had no gene match. The CDR3 DNA reads as TGTGCCAGCAGGGGCAGGGGGCAATACGAGCAGTACTTC. Its protein product is CASRGRGQYEQYF.

This clone was observed a single time. The J gene is TRBJ2-7, the V gene TRBV6-4, with TRBD2 matching over 8 bases. V was pared by 4 bases and J by 1 base, with 3 bases of the junction left unmatched. The CDR3 totals 14 residues. Germline V gives CDR1 MRHNA, CDR2 SNTAGT. The CDR3 coding sequence is TGTGCCAGCAGTGTGGAGCGGGGGTCCTACGAGCAGTACTTC. As protein: CASSVERGSYEQYF.

As to this clone: At one end the junction does not follow the germline gene, possibly because of a read error. The V and J genes are TRBV7-7 and TRBJ1-1; 9 nucleotides match TRBD1. The CDR3 contains 15 residues. Per the germline V gene, CDR1 is SSHAT and CDR2 is FNYEAQ (reference sequence). This chain's CDR3 is CASITRDRVCTEAFF. The CDR3 coding sequence is TGTGCTAGCATCACCCGGGACAGGGTTTGCACTGAAGCTTTCTTT. Complete variable domain (other parts from reference TRBV7-7 and TRBJ1-1): GAGVSQSPRYKVTKRGQDVTLRCDPISSHATLYWYQQALGQGPEFLTYFNYEAQPDKSGLPSDRFSAERPEGSISTLTIQRTEQRDSAMYRCASITRDRVCTEAFFGQGTRLTVV.

CDR3 DNA sequence: TGTGCCAGCAGTTACAGACAGGGGGTATCTGAAGCTTTCTTT. It codes for CASSYRQGVSEAFF. The chain is built from TRBV6-5 and TRBJ1-1; 9 bases line up with TRBD1. The CDR3 has 14 amino acids. V lost 2 bases and J lost 6; bases outside the gene matches: 4. Per germline, CDR1 MNHEY and CDR2 SVGAGI.

The chain couples TRBV10-3 to TRBJ2-1; a possible D gene is TRBD1 (6 bases). The CDR3 contains 16 residues. The germline V gene encodes CDR1 ENHRY and CDR2 SYGVKD. With 8 bases removed from V and 2 bases from J, the gap between germline ends came to 19 bases. The CDR3 bases are TGTGCCATCCTCCGAGGGGGAGACTCCCCCTACAATGAGCAGTTCTTC. The encoded protein is CAILRGGDSPYNEQFF.

Concerning this clone itself: The sample has other DNA sequences that encode this CDR3 too. This sequence joins TRBV27 and TRBJ2-7, with D perhaps TRBD2 (5 bases). CDR3 size: 13 residues. Germline V gives CDR1 MNHEY, CDR2 SMNVEV (reference sequence). Deletions cut 3 bases from V and 2 bases from J, with 8 bases between. CDR3 loop: CASSFGLTYEQYF. For the CDR3, the DNA is TGTGCCAGCAGTTTCGGACTTACCTACGAGCAGTACTTC.

This rearrangement joins TRBV30 to TRBJ1-3, with 7 bases aligning to TRBD1. V was pared by 7 bases and J by 0 bases, with 9 bases of the junction left unmatched. The length of the CDR3 is 15 residues. Looked up from germline, CDR1 is GTSNPN and CDR2 is SVGIG (reference sequence). Here the CDR3 reads CAFRDSATSGNTIYF. The CDR3, as DNA: TGTGCCTTTCGGGACAGCGCTACCTCTGGAAACACCATATATTTT.

V usage is TRBV28 and J usage is TRBJ1-4; no reliable D call. Looked up from germline, CDR1 is MDHEN and CDR2 is SYDVKM. There are 11 residues in the CDR3. V shed 3 bases and J shed 13 bases, with 9 bases lying between them. This CDR3 is CASSFGGVLFF. The CDR3 DNA follows: TGTGCCAGCAGTTTTGGCGGTGTACTGTTTTTT.

The chain couples TRBV19 to TRBJ1-2; 7 bases map to TRBD1. Germline V gives CDR1 LNHDA, CDR2 SQIVND (reference sequence). The CDR3 is 15 residues long. V trimming: 0 bases; J trimming: 4 bases; junction bases outside the gene matches: 5. The CDR3 coding sequence is TGTGCCAGTAGTATAGATCCAGGGACAGTCTATGGCTACACCTTC. Its translation: CASSIDPGTVYGYTF.